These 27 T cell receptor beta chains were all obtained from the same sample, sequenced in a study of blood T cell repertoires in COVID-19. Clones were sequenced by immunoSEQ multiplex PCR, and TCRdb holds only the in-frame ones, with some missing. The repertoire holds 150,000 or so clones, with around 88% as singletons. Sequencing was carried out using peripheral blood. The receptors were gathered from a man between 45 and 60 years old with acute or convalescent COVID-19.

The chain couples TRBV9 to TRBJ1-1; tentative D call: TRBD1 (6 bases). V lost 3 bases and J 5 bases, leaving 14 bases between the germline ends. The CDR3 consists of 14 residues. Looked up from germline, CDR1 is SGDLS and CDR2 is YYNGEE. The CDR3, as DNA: TGTGCCAGCAGCGCACAGGGTGGCCGGACTGAAGCTTTCTTT. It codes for CASSAQGGRTEAFF.

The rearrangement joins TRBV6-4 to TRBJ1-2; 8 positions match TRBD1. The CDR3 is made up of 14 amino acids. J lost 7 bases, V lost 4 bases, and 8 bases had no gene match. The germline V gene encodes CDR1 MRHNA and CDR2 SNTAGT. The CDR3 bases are TGTGCCAGCAGTGTAAGGCAGGGGGCGTCTGGCTACACCTTC. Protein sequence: CASSVRQGASGYTF.

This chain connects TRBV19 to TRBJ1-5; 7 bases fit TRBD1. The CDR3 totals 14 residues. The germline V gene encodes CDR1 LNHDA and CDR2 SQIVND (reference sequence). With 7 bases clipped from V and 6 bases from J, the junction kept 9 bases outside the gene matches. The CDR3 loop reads CASTLQGNGQPQHF. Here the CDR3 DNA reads TGTGCCAGTACCCTACAGGGGAACGGTCAGCCCCAGCATTTT. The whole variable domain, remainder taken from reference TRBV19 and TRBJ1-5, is DGGITQSPKYLFRKEGQNVTLSCEQNLNHDAMYWYRQDPGQGLRLIYYSQIVNDFQKGDIAEGYSVSREKKESFPLTVTSAQKNPTAFYLCASTLQGNGQPQHFGDGTRLSIL.

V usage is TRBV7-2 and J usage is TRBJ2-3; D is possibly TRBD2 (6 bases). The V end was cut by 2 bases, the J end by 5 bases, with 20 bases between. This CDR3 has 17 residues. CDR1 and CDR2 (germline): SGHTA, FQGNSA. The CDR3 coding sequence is TGTGCCAGCAGCTTATATGGAGGGGCCAACTTTAAAGATACGCAGTATTTT. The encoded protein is CASSLYGGANFKDTQYF.

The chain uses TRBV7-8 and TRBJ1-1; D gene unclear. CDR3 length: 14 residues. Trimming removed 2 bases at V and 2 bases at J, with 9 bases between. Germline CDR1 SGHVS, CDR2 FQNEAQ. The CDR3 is CASSLIAGNTEAFF. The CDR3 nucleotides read TGTGCCAGCAGCTTAATCGCGGGTAACACTGAAGCTTTCTTT.

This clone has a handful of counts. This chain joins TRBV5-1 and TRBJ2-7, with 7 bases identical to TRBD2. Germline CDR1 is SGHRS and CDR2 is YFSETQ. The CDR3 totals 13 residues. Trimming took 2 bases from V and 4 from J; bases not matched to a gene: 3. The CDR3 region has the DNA TGCGCCAGCAGCTTAACCGGGGGGTACGAGCAGTACTTC. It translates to CASSLTGGYEQYF. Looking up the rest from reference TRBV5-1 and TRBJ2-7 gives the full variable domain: KAGVTQTPRYLIKTRGQQVTLSCSPISGHRSVSWYQQTPGQGLQFLFEYFSETQRNKGNFPGRFSGRQFSNSRSEMNVSTLELGDSALYLCASSLTGGYEQYFGPGTRLTVT.

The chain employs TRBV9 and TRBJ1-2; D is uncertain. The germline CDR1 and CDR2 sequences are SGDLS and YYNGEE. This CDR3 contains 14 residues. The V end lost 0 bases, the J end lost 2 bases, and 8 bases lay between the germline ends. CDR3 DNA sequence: TGTGCCAGCAGCGTAGATTCCAGGAACTATGGCTACACCTTC. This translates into CASSVDSRNYGYTF.

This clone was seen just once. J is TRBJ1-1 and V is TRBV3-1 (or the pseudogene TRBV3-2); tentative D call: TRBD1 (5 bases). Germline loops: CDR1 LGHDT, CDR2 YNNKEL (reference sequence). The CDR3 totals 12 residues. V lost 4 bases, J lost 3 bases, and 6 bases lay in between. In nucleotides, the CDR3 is TGTGCCAGCAGCCGGGGCTACACTGAAGCTTTCTTT. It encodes CASSRGYTEAFF.

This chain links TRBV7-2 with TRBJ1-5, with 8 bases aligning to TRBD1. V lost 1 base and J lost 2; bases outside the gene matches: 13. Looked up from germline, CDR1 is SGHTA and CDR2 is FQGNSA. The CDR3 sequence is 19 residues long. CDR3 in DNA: TGTGCCAGCAGCTTAGAGGCCCCTCACGACAGGGGCCGCAATCAGCCCCAGCATTTT. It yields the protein CASSLEAPHDRGRNQPQHF.

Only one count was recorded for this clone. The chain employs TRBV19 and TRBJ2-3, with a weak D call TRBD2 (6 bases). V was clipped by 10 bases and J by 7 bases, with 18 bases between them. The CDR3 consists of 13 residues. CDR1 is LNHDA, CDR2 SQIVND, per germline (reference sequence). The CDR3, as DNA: TGTGCCACTGCCTTAGTGGGGGGTCATACGCAGTATTTT. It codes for CATALVGGHTQYF.

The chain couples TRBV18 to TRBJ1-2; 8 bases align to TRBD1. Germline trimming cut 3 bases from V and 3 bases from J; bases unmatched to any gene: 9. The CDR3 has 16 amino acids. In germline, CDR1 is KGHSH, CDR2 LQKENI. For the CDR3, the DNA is TGTGCCAGCTCACCTGACATCTTGGGACAGGACTATGGCTACACCTTC. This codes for CASSPDILGQDYGYTF.

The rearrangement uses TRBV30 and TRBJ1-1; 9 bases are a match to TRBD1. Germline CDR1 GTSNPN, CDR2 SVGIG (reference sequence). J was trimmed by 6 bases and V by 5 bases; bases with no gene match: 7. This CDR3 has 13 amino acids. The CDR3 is CAWDPGQGAEAFF. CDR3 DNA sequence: TGTGCCTGGGATCCGGGACAGGGAGCTGAAGCTTTCTTT.

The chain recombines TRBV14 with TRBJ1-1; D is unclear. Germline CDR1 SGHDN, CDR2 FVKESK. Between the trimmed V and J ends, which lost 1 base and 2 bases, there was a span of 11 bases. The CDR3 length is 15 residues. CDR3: CASSQVVVANTEAFF. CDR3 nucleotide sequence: TGTGCCAGCAGCCAAGTCGTGGTGGCTAACACTGAAGCTTTCTTT.

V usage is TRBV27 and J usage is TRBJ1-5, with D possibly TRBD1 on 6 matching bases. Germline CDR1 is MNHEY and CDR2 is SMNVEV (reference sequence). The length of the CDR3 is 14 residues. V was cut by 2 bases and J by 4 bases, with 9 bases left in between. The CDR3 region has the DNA TGTGCCAGCAGTTTAAACAGGGTAAATCAGCCCCAGCATTTT. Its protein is CASSLNRVNQPQHF.

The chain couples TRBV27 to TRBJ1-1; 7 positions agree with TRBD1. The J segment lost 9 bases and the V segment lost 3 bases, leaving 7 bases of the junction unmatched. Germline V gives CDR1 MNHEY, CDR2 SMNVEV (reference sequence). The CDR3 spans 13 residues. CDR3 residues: CASSFRGLNQAFF. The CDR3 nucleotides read TGTGCCAGCAGTTTTAGGGGGCTGAATCAAGCTTTCTTT.

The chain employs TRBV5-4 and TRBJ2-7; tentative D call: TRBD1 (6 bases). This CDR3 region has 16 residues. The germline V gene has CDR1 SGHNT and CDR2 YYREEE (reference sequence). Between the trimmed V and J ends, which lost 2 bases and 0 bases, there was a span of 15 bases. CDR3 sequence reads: CASSFDQGITSYEQYF. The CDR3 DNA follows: TGTGCCAGCAGCTTTGACCAGGGGATAACCTCCTACGAGCAGTACTTC.

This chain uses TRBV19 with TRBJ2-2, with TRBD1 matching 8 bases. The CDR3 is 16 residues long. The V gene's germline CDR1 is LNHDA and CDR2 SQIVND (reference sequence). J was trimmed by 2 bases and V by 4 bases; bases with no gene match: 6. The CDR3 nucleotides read TGTGCCAGTAGTACCATCAGGGGGCTTAACACCGGGGAGCTGTTTTTT. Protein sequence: CASSTIRGLNTGELFF.

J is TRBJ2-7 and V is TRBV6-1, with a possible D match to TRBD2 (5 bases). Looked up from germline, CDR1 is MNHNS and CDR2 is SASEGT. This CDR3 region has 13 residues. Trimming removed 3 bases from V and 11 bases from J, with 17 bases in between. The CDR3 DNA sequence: TGTGCCAGCAGTGAGAAAGGGAGAACTAGGGAGTACTTC. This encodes CASSEKGRTREYF.

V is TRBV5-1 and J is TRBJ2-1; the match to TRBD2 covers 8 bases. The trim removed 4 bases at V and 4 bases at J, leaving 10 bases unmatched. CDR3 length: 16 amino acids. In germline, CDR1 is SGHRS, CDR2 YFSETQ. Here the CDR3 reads CASSPTYQRGYNEQFF. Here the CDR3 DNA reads TGCGCCAGCAGCCCTACTTACCAGCGGGGGTACAATGAGCAGTTCTTC.

CDR3 sequence: CASRGTAGSYNEQFF. The CDR3 bases are TGCGCCAGCAGAGGGACAGCCGGCTCCTACAATGAGCAGTTCTTC. The chain combines TRBV10-1 with TRBJ2-1, with 7 bases lining up with TRBD1. The CDR3 spans 15 residues. Trimming removed 6 bases from V and 0 bases from J; junction bases left unmatched: 5. Germline V gives CDR1 WNHNN, CDR2 SYGVQD (reference sequence).

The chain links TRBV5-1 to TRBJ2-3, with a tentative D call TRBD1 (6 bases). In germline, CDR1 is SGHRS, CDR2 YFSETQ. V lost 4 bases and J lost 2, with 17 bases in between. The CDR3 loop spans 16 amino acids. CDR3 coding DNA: TGCGCCAGCAGCGAGTTACAGGGTTACATCACAGATACGCAGTATTTT. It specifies CASSELQGYITDTQYF.

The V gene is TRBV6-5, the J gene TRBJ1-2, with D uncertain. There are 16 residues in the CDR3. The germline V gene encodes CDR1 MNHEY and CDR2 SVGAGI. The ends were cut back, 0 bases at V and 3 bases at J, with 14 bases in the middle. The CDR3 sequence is CASSYSSPVTYYGYTF. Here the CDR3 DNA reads TGTGCCAGCAGTTACTCGTCCCCGGTCACGTACTATGGCTACACCTTC.

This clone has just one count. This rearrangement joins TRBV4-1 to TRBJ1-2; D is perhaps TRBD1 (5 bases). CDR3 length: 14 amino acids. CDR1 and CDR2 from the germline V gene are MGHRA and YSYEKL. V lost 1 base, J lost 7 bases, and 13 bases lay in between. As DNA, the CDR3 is TGCGCCAGCAGCCAAGGGTGGGGCGCTCTTGGCTACACCTTC. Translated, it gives CASSQGWGALGYTF.

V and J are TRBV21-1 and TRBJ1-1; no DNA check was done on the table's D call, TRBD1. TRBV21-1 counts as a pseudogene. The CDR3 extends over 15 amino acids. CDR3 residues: CASSSTGTGGLGAFF. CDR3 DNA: TGTGCCAGCAGCTCTACCGGGACAGGGGGCCTTGGAGCTTTCTTT.

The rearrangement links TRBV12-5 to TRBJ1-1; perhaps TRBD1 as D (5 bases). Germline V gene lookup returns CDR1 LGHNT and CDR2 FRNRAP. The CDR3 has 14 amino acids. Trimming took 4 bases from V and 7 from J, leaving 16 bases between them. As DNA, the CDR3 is TGTGCTAGTGGTTCCCGGGCGTGGGGGGTTGAAGCTTTCTTT. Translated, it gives CASGSRAWGVEAFF. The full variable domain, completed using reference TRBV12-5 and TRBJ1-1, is DARVTQTPRHKVTEMGQEVTMRCQPILGHNTVFWYRQTMMQGLELLAYFRNRAPLDDSGMPKDRFSAEMPDATLATLKIQPSEPRDSAVYFCASGSRAWGVEAFFGQGTRLTVV.

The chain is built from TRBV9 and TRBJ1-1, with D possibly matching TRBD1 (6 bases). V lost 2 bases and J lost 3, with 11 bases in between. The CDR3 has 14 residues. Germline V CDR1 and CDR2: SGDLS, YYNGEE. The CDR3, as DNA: TGTGCCAGCAGCGTTTCCGGGACATACACTGAAGCTTTCTTT. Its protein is CASSVSGTYTEAFF.

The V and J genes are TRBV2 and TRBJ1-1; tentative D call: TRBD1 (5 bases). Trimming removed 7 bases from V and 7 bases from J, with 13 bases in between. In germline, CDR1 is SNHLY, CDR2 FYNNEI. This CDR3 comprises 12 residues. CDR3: CASKDRTSEAFF. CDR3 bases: TGTGCCAGCAAAGACAGAACAAGTGAAGCTTTCTTT.